The rows below give T cell receptor beta chains drawn from one sample of a study of PD-1 blockade in mismatch repair-deficient tumors. TCRdb's table, derived via immunoSEQ multiplex PCR, lists solely in-frame clones and lacks some. Seen here are 100,000 or so clones, 65% to 85% observed once, and the top ten hold roughly 6.3%. The sequenced sample was peripheral blood, obtained roughly 36 weeks after starting pembrolizumab. These receptors were collected from an adult with mismatch repair-deficient cancer. The CDR3 runs from the conserved cysteine through the conserved F or W. Each record gives: CDR3 DNA, CDR3 protein, clone size, D gene, V gene, J gene. The D gene is left open where the match is weak. Clone size is not always given. Where it is, it says once, few, many or a class for expanded clones.

DNA: TGTGCCAGCAGCTTAGCGGGCTCGGGACCCACAGATACGCAGTATTTT
CDR3: CASSLAGSGPTDTQYF
size: .
D: .
V: TRBV7-6
J: TRBJ2-3

DNA: TGCAGCGTTGAAGCCGGGGGTACCGGGGAGCTGTTTTTT
CDR3: CSVEAGGTGELFF
size: .
D: .
V: TRBV29-1
J: TRBJ2-2

DNA: TGTGCCAGCAGCCCCGACGGGACTGCCTACGAGCAGTACTTC
CDR3: CASSPDGTAYEQYF
size: .
D: .
V: TRBV7-6
J: TRBJ2-7

DNA: TGTGCCAGCAGCCCCTACGGGACAGGCACAGATACGCAGTATTTT
CDR3: CASSPYGTGTDTQYF
size: .
D: TRBD1
V: TRBV9
J: TRBJ2-3

DNA: TGTGCCAGCAGCCGAGAGAGACTAGCGGGAGCCTACAATGAGCAGTTCTTC
CDR3: CASSRERLAGAYNEQFF
size: .
D: TRBD2
V: TRBV4-2
J: TRBJ2-1

DNA: TGTGCCAGCAGCGCGGGGACAGGAAAGCAAGAGACCCAGTACTTC
CDR3: CASSAGTGKQETQYF
size: .
D: TRBD1
V: TRBV9
J: TRBJ2-5

DNA: TGTGCCAGCTCCCAGGGAGAGACCCAGTACTTC
CDR3: CASSQGETQYF
size: .
D: .
V: TRBV18
J: TRBJ2-5

DNA: TGTGCCAGCAGCTTAGAGGGACACCGTTACAATGAGCAGTTCTTC
CDR3: CASSLEGHRYNEQFF
size: .
D: .
V: TRBV7-9
J: TRBJ2-1

DNA: TGTGCCAGCAGCTTAGATGCGGGTAGGAACACCGGGGAGCTGTTTTTT
CDR3: CASSLDAGRNTGELFF
size: once
D: .
V: TRBV7-6
J: TRBJ2-2

DNA: TGTGCCATCAGTGAAGCGTCTAGCGGGAACTACAATGAGCAGTTCTTC
CDR3: CAISEASSGNYNEQFF
size: few
D: TRBD2
V: TRBV10-3
J: TRBJ2-1

DNA: TGTGCCACCCACAGTAGCGGAACCACAGATACGCAGTATTTT
CDR3: CATHSSGTTDTQYF
size: .
D: .
V: TRBV18
J: TRBJ2-3

DNA: TGTGCCAGTAGTATAGCGCTATTAGCGGGAGGGAACAATGAGCAGTTCTTC
CDR3: CASSIALLAGGNNEQFF
size: .
D: TRBD2
V: TRBV19
J: TRBJ2-1

DNA: TGCGCCAGCAGCTTGAACAACTACAATGAGCAGTTCTTC
CDR3: CASSLNNYNEQFF
size: .
D: .
V: TRBV5-1
J: TRBJ2-1

DNA: TGTGCCAGTAGTATCAACCTCGAGCAGTTCTTC
CDR3: CASSINLEQFF
size: .
D: .
V: TRBV19
J: TRBJ2-1

DNA: TGCGCCAGCAGCTTGGCCGACGTACCCACTCCGAACACTGAAGCTTTCTTT
CDR3: CASSLADVPTPNTEAFF
size: .
D: .
V: TRBV5-1
J: TRBJ1-1

DNA: TGTGCCAGCAGCTTAACCATGGCGGGAGATACGCAGTATTTT
CDR3: CASSLTMAGDTQYF
size: .
D: .
V: TRBV7-3
J: TRBJ2-3

DNA: TGTGCCTGGAGTAAGTCCCTGGGGGGCCCGCAGTTCTTC
CDR3: CAWSKSLGGPQFF
size: .
D: .
V: TRBV30
J: TRBJ2-1

DNA: TGTGCCTGGAGTGTAAGATTGGACCATGAAGCTTTCTTT
CDR3: CAWSVRLDHEAFF
size: .
D: .
V: TRBV30
J: TRBJ1-1

DNA: TGTGCCAGTAGTATGGGCCGGGGGAACGGGAACTATGGCTACACCTTC
CDR3: CASSMGRGNGNYGYTF
size: .
D: .
V: TRBV19
J: TRBJ1-2

DNA: TGTGCCAGCAGTTTCCCGGGACTACACTACACCTTC
CDR3: CASSFPGLHYTF
size: once
D: .
V: TRBV6-6
J: TRBJ1-2

DNA: TGCAGCGTTCTGCCGACAGGGGCTTACGAGCAGTACTTC
CDR3: CSVLPTGAYEQYF
size: .
D: TRBD1
V: TRBV29-1
J: TRBJ2-7

DNA: TGTGCCAGTTCTACCGGGAGAGTAACCGGGGAGCTGTTTTTT
CDR3: CASSTGRVTGELFF
size: .
D: .
V: TRBV19
J: TRBJ2-2

DNA: TGTGCCAGCAGCTTGGCCCTACTAGCGGGAGGAATGGGCTACAATGAGCAGTTCTTC
CDR3: CASSLALLAGGMGYNEQFF
size: .
D: TRBD2
V: TRBV5-6
J: TRBJ2-1

DNA: TGTGCCAGCAAAGTAGGTAGCGTCACGACAGATACGCAGTATTTT
CDR3: CASKVGSVTTDTQYF
size: .
D: .
V: TRBV6-1
J: TRBJ2-3

DNA: TGTGCCAGCAGCTTAGGATCGGCTAGCGGGAGTTCACGGGACAATGAGCAGTTCTTC
CDR3: CASSLGSASGSSRDNEQFF
size: .
D: TRBD2
V: TRBV11-3
J: TRBJ2-1

DNA: TGTGCCAGCAGCCCCCCGGTGAACACTGAAGCTTTCTTT
CDR3: CASSPPVNTEAFF
size: .
D: .
V: TRBV7-6
J: TRBJ1-1

DNA: TGTGCCAGCAGTGGGGCGACAGGGGTATCAGCAGATACGCAGTATTTT
CDR3: CASSGATGVSADTQYF
size: .
D: TRBD1
V: TRBV6-1
J: TRBJ2-3

DNA: TGTGCCAGCAGTGTTAGCAGGGGACATACGCAGTATTTT
CDR3: CASSVSRGHTQYF
size: .
D: .
V: TRBV25-1
J: TRBJ2-3

DNA: TGTGCCAGCAGCTTAGGGCCCTGGGGTGGGAATTCACCCCTCCACTTT
CDR3: CASSLGPWGGNSPLHF
size: once
D: .
V: TRBV7-2
J: TRBJ1-6

DNA: TGTGCCAGCAGTTTAAGTGTTGAGTATAGGTACGAGCAGTACTTC
CDR3: CASSLSVEYRYEQYF
size: .
D: .
V: TRBV27
J: TRBJ2-7

DNA: TGCGCCAGCAGCCAAGAACGACGGCAGGGACCCTACAATGAGCAGTTCTTC
CDR3: CASSQERRQGPYNEQFF
size: .
D: .
V: TRBV4-3
J: TRBJ2-1

DNA: TGTGCCAGCAGTCCTGAGGGGGGGATCTACTATGGCTACACCTTC
CDR3: CASSPEGGIYYGYTF
size: few
D: .
V: TRBV27
J: TRBJ1-2

DNA: TGTGCCAGCAAAAAGCGGTCTGGGGCCAACGTCCTGACTTTC
CDR3: CASKKRSGANVLTF
size: once
D: .
V: TRBV5-6
J: TRBJ2-6

DNA: TGTGCTAGCAGCCAAGGGGCAGCGAGCTCCTACGAGCAGTACTTC
CDR3: CASSQGAASSYEQYF
size: .
D: .
V: TRBV7-7
J: TRBJ2-7

DNA: TGCGCCAGCAGCCAGTCCTACGTTCGGGAGACCCAGTACTTC
CDR3: CASSQSYVRETQYF
size: .
D: .
V: TRBV4-3
J: TRBJ2-5

DNA: TGTGCCAGCAGCTTACGAGCGGGAGAAGGGACCCAGTACTTC
CDR3: CASSLRAGEGTQYF
size: .
D: TRBD2
V: TRBV7-2
J: TRBJ2-5

DNA: TGTGCCACCAGCAGAACTAGCGGGAGGGAAGAGACCCAGTACTTC
CDR3: CATSRTSGREETQYF
size: .
D: TRBD2
V: TRBV15
J: TRBJ2-5

DNA: TGTGCCAGCAGCCTCAAGGATACGCAGTATTTT
CDR3: CASSLKDTQYF
size: .
D: .
V: TRBV11-2
J: TRBJ2-3

DNA: TGTGCCAGCAGCGTCATAGCGGGGACAGACACTGAGCAGTTCTTC
CDR3: CASSVIAGTDTEQFF
size: few
D: .
V: TRBV9
J: TRBJ2-1

DNA: TGCGCCAGCAGCCAACGACAGGGAAAGGGTTACGAGCAGTACTTC
CDR3: CASSQRQGKGYEQYF
size: .
D: TRBD1
V: TRBV4-1
J: TRBJ2-7

DNA: TGTGCCAGCAGCTTAAGCGGGACAGGGGTGTACGAGCAGTACTTC
CDR3: CASSLSGTGVYEQYF
size: .
D: TRBD1
V: TRBV11-3
J: TRBJ2-7

DNA: TGTGCCAGCACCGGACAGGGACTCAATCAGCCCCAGCATTTT
CDR3: CASTGQGLNQPQHF
size: .
D: TRBD1
V: TRBV6-1
J: TRBJ1-5

DNA: TGTGCCAGTTGTATCCCAGGACTATCTAACTATGGCTACACCTTC
CDR3: CASCIPGLSNYGYTF
size: .
D: .
V: TRBV19
J: TRBJ1-2

DNA: TGTGCCAGCAGCCAGAACCCGGGATTGAACACTGAAGCTTTCTTT
CDR3: CASSQNPGLNTEAFF
size: .
D: .
V: TRBV5-6
J: TRBJ1-1

DNA: TGTGCCAGTAGTCGTCCGGGGGGCTACGAGCAGTACTTC
CDR3: CASSRPGGYEQYF
size: .
D: TRBD2
V: TRBV19
J: TRBJ2-7

DNA: TGTGCCAGCAGCCCCGGCCAGGGAGCGGGAGGAGGCGAGCAGTACTTC
CDR3: CASSPGQGAGGGEQYF
size: .
D: TRBD2
V: TRBV11-3
J: TRBJ2-7

DNA: TGCGCCAGCAGCCTTTACAGGGGAAGCAATCAGCCCCAGCATTTT
CDR3: CASSLYRGSNQPQHF
size: .
D: TRBD1
V: TRBV4-3
J: TRBJ1-5

DNA: TGTGCCAGCAGCCCCGGTCTTAGGCCGAACACCGGGGAGCTGTTTTTT
CDR3: CASSPGLRPNTGELFF
size: few
D: .
V: TRBV9
J: TRBJ2-2

DNA: TGTGCCAGCAGCCCTAGACTAGCGGGACAGAAGGGGAATGAGCAGTTCTTC
CDR3: CASSPRLAGQKGNEQFF
size: .
D: TRBD2
V: TRBV7-9
J: TRBJ2-1